These T cell receptor beta chains were read from a single sample in a study of blood T cell repertoires in COVID-19. TCRdb's copy holds only in-frame clones and misses some; the assay was immunoSEQ multiplex PCR. The table lists about 48,000 clones, around 86% of them singletons. The source material was peripheral blood. These receptors were collected from a woman over 75 with COVID-19, enrolled during active disease. Each CDR3 is given with its conserved first and last residue. D genes are given only for firm matches. Some rows have no size entry. The others give once, few or many, or a class for an expanded clone.

V: TRBV5-6
D: TRBD2
J: TRBJ2-7
size: .
CDR3: CASSFLVAGVGEQYF
DNA: TGTGCCAGCAGCTTCCTGGTAGCGGGAGTTGGCGAGCAGTACTTC

V: TRBV2
D: .
J: TRBJ2-7
size: .
CDR3: CASSGPLTYEQYF
DNA: TGTGCCAGCAGTGGTCCTCTTACCTACGAGCAGTACTTC

V: TRBV5-4
D: .
J: TRBJ1-5
size: .
CDR3: CASTPWGQVVQPQHF
DNA: TGTGCCAGCACCCCCTGGGGGCAAGTAGTTCAGCCCCAGCATTTT

V: TRBV5-1
D: TRBD1
J: TRBJ1-5
size: .
CDR3: CASSLTGGERQPQHF
DNA: TGCGCCAGCAGCTTGACAGGGGGCGAACGGCAGCCCCAGCATTTT

V: TRBV5-1
D: .
J: TRBJ1-4
size: .
CDR3: CASSLGASTNEKLFF
DNA: TGCGCCAGCAGCTTGGGAGCTTCAACTAATGAAAAACTGTTTTTT

V: TRBV6-5
D: TRBD1
J: TRBJ1-5
size: once
CDR3: CASSLGQGHNQPQHF
DNA: TGTGCCAGCAGTCTAGGACAGGGCCACAATCAGCCCCAGCATTTT

V: TRBV19
D: .
J: TRBJ1-1
size: .
CDR3: CASRHNLNTEAFF
DNA: TGTGCCAGCCGACACAATCTCAACACTGAAGCTTTCTTT

V: TRBV6-5
D: .
J: TRBJ1-3
size: .
CDR3: CASSYTLGAVGNTIYF
DNA: TGTGCCAGCAGTTACACCCTAGGGGCAGTCGGAAACACCATATATTTT

V: TRBV6-5
D: TRBD1
J: TRBJ1-5
size: .
CDR3: CASRTGQGINQPQHF
DNA: TGTGCCAGCAGAACCGGACAGGGAATCAATCAGCCCCAGCATTTT

V: TRBV27
D: TRBD1
J: TRBJ2-1
size: once
CDR3: CASSNRDRVRDEQFF
DNA: TGTGCCAGCAGTAACCGGGACAGGGTAAGAGATGAGCAGTTCTTC

V: TRBV5-4
D: .
J: TRBJ1-5
size: .
CDR3: CASSLGPSSNQPQHF
DNA: TGTGCCAGCAGCTTGGGTCCGAGTAGCAATCAGCCCCAGCATTTT

V: TRBV7-7
D: TRBD1
J: TRBJ2-3
size: .
CDR3: CASSLVAGTGKDTQYF
DNA: TGTGCTAGCAGCTTAGTAGCCGGGACAGGGAAAGATACGCAGTATTTT

V: TRBV6-4
D: TRBD1
J: TRBJ1-2
size: .
CDR3: CASSVTGEYGYTF
DNA: TGTGCCAGCAGTGTGACAGGGGAGTATGGCTACACCTTC

V: TRBV5-1
D: TRBD2
J: TRBJ2-7
size: .
CDR3: CASSVGGRELDEQYF
DNA: TGCGCCAGTAGCGTCGGCGGGAGGGAGCTAGACGAGCAGTACTTC

V: TRBV28
D: .
J: TRBJ1-2
size: .
CDR3: CASSPGHGNYGYTF
DNA: TGTGCCAGCAGTCCGGGACACGGTAACTATGGCTACACCTTC

V: TRBV3-1/TRBV3-2
D: .
J: TRBJ1-5
size: few
CDR3: CASSRGDNQPQHF
DNA: TGTGCCAGCAGTCGTGGAGACAATCAGCCCCAGCATTTT

V: TRBV5-8
D: .
J: TRBJ1-4
size: once
CDR3: CASSLEGTGFNEKLFF
DNA: TGTGCCAGCAGCTTGGAGGGTACGGGGTTTAATGAAAAACTGTTTTTT

V: TRBV10-1
D: .
J: TRBJ2-3
size: .
CDR3: CASSVGGTDTQYF
DNA: TGCGCCAGCAGTGTCGGGGGCACAGATACGCAGTATTTT

V: TRBV6-2/TRBV6-3
D: TRBD2
J: TRBJ2-7
size: medium-sized
CDR3: CASSSLRTSGGASSYEQYF
DNA: TGTGCCAGCAGCTCCCTCCGGACTAGCGGGGGGGCCAGCTCCTACGAGCAGTACTTC

V: TRBV28
D: .
J: TRBJ2-6
size: .
CDR3: CASSFPVGTPTRSLVFSGANVLTF
DNA: TGTGCCAGCAGTTTTCCCGTCGGGACACCCACTCGTTCATTGGTTTTCTCTGGGGCCAACGTCCTGACTTTC

V: TRBV29-1
D: .
J: TRBJ1-1
size: .
CDR3: CSVRFGGNTEAFF
DNA: TGCAGCGTTCGGTTTGGAGGGAACACTGAAGCTTTCTTT

V: TRBV7-6
D: TRBD1
J: TRBJ1-4
size: few
CDR3: CASSPRQGTNEKLFF
DNA: TGTGCCAGCAGCCCGAGACAGGGTACTAATGAAAAACTGTTTTTT

V: TRBV18
D: .
J: TRBJ1-1
size: .
CDR3: CASSPPRQPKNTEAFF
DNA: TGTGCCAGCTCACCACCGAGACAGCCCAAGAACACTGAAGCTTTCTTT

V: TRBV7-6
D: .
J: TRBJ2-7
size: .
CDR3: CASSLVRVHEQYF
DNA: TGTGCCAGCAGCTTAGTCAGGGTACACGAGCAGTACTTC

V: TRBV11-1
D: .
J: TRBJ2-1
size: .
CDR3: CASSPNNEQFF
DNA: TGTGCCAGCAGCCCAAACAATGAGCAGTTCTTC

V: TRBV28
D: .
J: TRBJ2-7
size: .
CDR3: CASSLEETEQSGYEQYF
DNA: TGTGCCAGCAGTTTGGAAGAGACAGAGCAATCGGGTTACGAGCAGTACTTC

V: TRBV4-1
D: .
J: TRBJ2-7
size: .
CDR3: CASSQDLGQPYEQYF
DNA: TGCGCCAGCAGCCAAGATCTCGGACAGCCCTACGAGCAGTACTTC